This TCR beta chain comes out of a study of T cell responses to AZD1222 COVID-19 vaccine. Germline V CDR1 and CDR2: LGHNA, YSLEER. The CDR3 length is 15 residues. V was cut by 1 base and J by 1 base, with 8 bases left in between. TCRdb keeps only in-frame clones here, not all; method: immunoSEQ multiplex PCR. The data contain 100,000 to 150,000 clones, around 94% of them singletons. Details on this clone: Its antigen is undetermined.

Whole-study findings and limits: Donors skewed white British and female; clonal diversity was possibly underestimated. The reported proportion of spike-specific TCRs targeting unmutated variant regions was nearly half.

Specimen: peripheral blood, collected on day 0 of AZD1222 vaccination. The receptor's source is an adult in good health. This sequence joins TRBV4-3 and TRBJ1-3; D unresolved. The CDR3 DNA follows: TGCGCCAGCAGCCAAGTAGGAAGGTCTGGAAACACCATATATTTT. Its translation: CASSQVGRSGNTIYF.